The 5 T cell receptor beta chains below come from one sample, sequenced in a study of CD8+CD57+ T cells in acquired aplastic anemia. Genomic DNA constituted the template upon which TCR beta VDJ and CDR3 profiling was performed. TCRdb analysed the reads with MiXCR anew, one entry per CDR3 protein. The repertoire consists of 150,000 to 200,000 distinct CDR3 sequences, with about 50% occurring once and the leading ten covering over 25%. All patients picked for sequencing had shown, by flow cytometry, an expansion of CD8+CD57+ cells. The source material was sorted CD4+, CD8+, or CD8+CD57+ T cells (not recorded which) from PBMCs. Receptors originate from a human donor with aplastic anemia.

This clonotype was picked up many times. J is TRBJ2-1 and V is TRBV11-2; D remains unclear. The CDR3 length is 16 residues. Trimming removed 0 bases at V and 0 bases at J, with 9 bases between. Germline V gene sequence: CDR1 SGHAT, CDR2 FQNNGV. The chain's CDR3 is CASSLEGSLSYNEQFF. The CDR3 DNA sequence: TGTGCCAGCAGCTTAGAGGGAAGCCTCTCCTACAATGAGCAGTTCTTC.

This clonotype was seen ten or more times. V usage is TRBV30 and J usage is TRBJ2-7, with D maybe TRBD2 (7 bases). CDR1 and CDR2 (germline): GTSNPN, SVGIG (reference sequence). This CDR3 contains 13 residues. Trimming shortened V by 2 bases and J by 2 bases, and 10 bases separated the two germline ends. CDR3 in amino acids: CAWSTGGPYEQYF. For the CDR3, the DNA is TGTGCCTGGAGTACCGGGGGGCCCTACGAGCAGTACTTC.

In the case of this clonotype: With a much larger clone just one base away, this may be a read error. This likely comes from a read error, as the CDR3 has no conserved phenylalanine or tryptophan at its end. The V call is TRBV6-5, the J call TRBJ2-3; 9 bases fit TRBD2. J lost 0 bases, V lost 5 bases, and 3 bases had no gene match. This CDR3 is 15 amino acids long. Germline V gene lookup returns CDR1 MNHEY and CDR2 SVGAGI. CDR3 region: CASSRLAASTDTQYV. CDR3 coding DNA: TGTGCCAGCAGTCGACTAGCGGCTAGCACAGATACGCAGTATGTT.

In regard to this clonotype: A much larger clone lies a single base off, so this may be a read error. The chain combines TRBV6-1 with TRBJ2-7; possible D gene TRBD2, 6 bases. The CDR3 extends over 13 amino acids. The V gene lost 6 bases and the J gene lost 2 bases, with 11 bases spanning the gap. Germline V lookup: CDR1 MNHNS, CDR2 SASEGT. DNA of the CDR3: TGTGCCAGCAGGGCGGGATACCCCTACGAGCAGTACTTC. Amino acid sequence: CASRAGYPYEQYF.

This clonotype was found a few times. The chain has TRBV5-6 and TRBJ1-3; no firm D call. This CDR3 contains 18 residues. Trimming cost V 0 bases and J 0 bases, with 16 bases left between them. Germline V gene data show CDR1 as SGHDT and CDR2 as YYEEEE. For the CDR3, the DNA is TGTGCCAGCAGCTTGGTCGGGCCATTATTTTCCTCTGGAAACACCATATATTTT. As protein: CASSLVGPLFSSGNTIYF.